The T cell receptor (beta chain) under discussion was sequenced for a study of spatial heterogeneity in lung cancer. Study-wide context: Patients with untreated early-stage non-small cell lung cancer, numbering 72, were the donors.

V was shortened by 0 bases and J by 13 bases, with 11 bases between the two germline ends. The CDR3 sequence is 12 residues long. CDR1 is SGHKS and CDR2 is YYEKEE in the germline V gene (reference sequence). This clonotype was detected ten times or more. Each CDR3 protein is one row after TCRdb ran MiXCR on the 5' RACE reads. The profile shows more than 15,000 distinct CDR3 sequences, about a tenth of them singletons. Indicated time point: blood at routine non-recurrence follow-up after resection. This sequence originates from a female donor with early-stage non-small cell lung cancer. Sequenced here: PBMCs, sampled at follow-up. This rearrangement joins TRBV5-5 to TRBJ2-1; D is unresolved. In DNA, the CDR3 is TGTGCCAGCAGCTTGGCCGGGCAAGTCCAGTTCTTC. Translating gives CASSLAGQVQFF.